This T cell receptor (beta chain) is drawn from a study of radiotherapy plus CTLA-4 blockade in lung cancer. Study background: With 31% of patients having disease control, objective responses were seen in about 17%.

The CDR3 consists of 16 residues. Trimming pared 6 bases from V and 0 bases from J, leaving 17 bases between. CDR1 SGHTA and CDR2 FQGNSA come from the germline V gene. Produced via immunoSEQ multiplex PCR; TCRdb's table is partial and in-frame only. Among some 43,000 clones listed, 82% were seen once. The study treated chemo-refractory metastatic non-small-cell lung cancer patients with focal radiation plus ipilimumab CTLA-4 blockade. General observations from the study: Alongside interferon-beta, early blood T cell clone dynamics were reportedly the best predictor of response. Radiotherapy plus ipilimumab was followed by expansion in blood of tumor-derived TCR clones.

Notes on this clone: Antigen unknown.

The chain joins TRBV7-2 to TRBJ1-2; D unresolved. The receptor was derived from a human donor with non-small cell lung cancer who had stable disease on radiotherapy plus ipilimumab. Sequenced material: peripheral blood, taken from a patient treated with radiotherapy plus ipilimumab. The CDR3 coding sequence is TGTGCCAGCAGTACCAGGCCGGATTCAGCTAACTATGGCTACACCTTC. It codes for CASSTRPDSANYGYTF.